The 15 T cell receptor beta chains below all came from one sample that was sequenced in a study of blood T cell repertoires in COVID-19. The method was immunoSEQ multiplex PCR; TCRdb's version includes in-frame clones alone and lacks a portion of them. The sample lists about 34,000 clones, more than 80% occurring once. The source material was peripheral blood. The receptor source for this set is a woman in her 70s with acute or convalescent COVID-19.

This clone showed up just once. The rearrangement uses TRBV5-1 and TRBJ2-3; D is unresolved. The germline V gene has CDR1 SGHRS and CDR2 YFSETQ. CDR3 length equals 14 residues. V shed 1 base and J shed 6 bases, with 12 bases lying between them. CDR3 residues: CASSLISLTDTQYF. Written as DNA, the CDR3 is TGCGCCAGCAGCTTGATTAGCCTGACTGATACGCAGTATTTT.

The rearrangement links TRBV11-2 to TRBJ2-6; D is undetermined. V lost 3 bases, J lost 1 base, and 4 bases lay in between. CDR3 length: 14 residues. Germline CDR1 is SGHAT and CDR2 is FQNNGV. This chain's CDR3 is CASSLRSGANVLTF. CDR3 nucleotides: TGTGCCAGCAGCTTGAGGTCTGGGGCCAACGTCCTGACTTTC.

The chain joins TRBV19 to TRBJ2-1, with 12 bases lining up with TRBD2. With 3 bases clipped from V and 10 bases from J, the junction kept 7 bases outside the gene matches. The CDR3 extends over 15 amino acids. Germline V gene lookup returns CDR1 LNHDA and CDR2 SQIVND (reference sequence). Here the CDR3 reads CASSMLAGGVGEQFF. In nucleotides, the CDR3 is TGTGCCAGTAGTATGCTAGCGGGAGGGGTCGGGGAGCAGTTCTTC.

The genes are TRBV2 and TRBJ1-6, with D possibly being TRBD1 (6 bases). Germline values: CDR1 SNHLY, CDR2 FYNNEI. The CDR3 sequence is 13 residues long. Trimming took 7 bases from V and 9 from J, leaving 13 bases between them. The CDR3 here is CASKGQFTSPLHF. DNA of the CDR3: TGTGCCAGCAAAGGACAGTTCACTTCACCCCTCCACTTT.

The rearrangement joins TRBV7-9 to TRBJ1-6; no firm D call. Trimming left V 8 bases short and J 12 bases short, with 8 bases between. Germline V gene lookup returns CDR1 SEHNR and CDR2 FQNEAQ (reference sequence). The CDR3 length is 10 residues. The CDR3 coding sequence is TGTGCCAGCGGCGGGGAACCCCTCCACTTT. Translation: CASGGEPLHF.

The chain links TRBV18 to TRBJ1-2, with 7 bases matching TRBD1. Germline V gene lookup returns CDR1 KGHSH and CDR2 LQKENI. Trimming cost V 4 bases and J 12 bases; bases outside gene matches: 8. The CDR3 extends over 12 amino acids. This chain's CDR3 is CASSRKEGAHTF. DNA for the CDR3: TGTGCCAGCTCACGTAAGGAGGGGGCTCACACCTTC.

CDR3 nucleotide sequence: TGTGCCAGCAGCCCGGACAGGGTGTATGGCTACACCTTC. Its translation: CASSPDRVYGYTF. This chain connects TRBV9 to TRBJ1-2; 8 positions agree with TRBD1. CDR3 size: 13 residues. Germline trimming cut 4 bases from V and 5 bases from J; bases unmatched to any gene: 4. Germline assignment: CDR1 SGDLS and CDR2 YYNGEE. The full variable domain, its missing parts supplied by reference TRBV9 and TRBJ1-2, is DSGVTQTPKHLITATGQRVTLRCSPRSGDLSVYWYQQSLDQGLQFLIQYYNGEERAKGNILERFSAQQFPDLHSELNLSSLELGDSALYFCASSPDRVYGYTFGSGTRLTVV.

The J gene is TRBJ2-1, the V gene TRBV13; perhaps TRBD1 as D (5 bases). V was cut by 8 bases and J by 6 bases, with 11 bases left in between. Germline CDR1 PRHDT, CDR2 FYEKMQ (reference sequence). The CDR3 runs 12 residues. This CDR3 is CASRRQFNEQFF. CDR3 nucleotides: TGTGCCAGCCGACGACAGTTCAATGAGCAGTTCTTC.

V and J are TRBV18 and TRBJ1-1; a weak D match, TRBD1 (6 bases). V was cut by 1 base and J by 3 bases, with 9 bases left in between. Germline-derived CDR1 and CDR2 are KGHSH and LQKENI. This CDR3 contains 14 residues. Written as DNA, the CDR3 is TGTGCCAGCTCACCACGGGGGCGAGACACTGAAGCTTTCTTT. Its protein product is CASSPRGRDTEAFF.

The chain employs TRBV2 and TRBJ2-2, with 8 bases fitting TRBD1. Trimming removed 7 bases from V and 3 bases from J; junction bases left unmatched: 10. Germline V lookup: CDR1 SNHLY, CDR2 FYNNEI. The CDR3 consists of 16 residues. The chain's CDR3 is CASTLGQGRDTGELFF. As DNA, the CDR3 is TGTGCCAGCACCCTTGGACAGGGAAGAGACACCGGGGAGCTGTTTTTT.

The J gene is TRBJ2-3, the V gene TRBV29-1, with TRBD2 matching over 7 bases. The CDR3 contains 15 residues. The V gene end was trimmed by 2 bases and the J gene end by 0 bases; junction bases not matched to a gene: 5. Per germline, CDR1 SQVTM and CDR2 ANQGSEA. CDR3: CSVEPTGLSTDTQYF. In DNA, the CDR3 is TGCAGCGTTGAACCTACGGGACTAAGCACAGATACGCAGTATTTT.

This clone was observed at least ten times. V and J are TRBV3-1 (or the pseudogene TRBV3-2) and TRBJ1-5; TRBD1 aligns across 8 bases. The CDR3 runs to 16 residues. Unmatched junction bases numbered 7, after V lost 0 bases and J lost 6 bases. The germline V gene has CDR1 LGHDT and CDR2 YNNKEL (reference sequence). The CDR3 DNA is TGTGCCAGCAGCCAAGATAGCGGACAGGGTTTTCAGCCCCAGCATTTT. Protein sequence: CASSQDSGQGFQPQHF.

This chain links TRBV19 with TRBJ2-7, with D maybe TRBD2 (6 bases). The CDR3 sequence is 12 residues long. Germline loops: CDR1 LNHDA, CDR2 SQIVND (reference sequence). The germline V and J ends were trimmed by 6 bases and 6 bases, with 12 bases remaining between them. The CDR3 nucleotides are TGTGCCAGTAGAGGCGGGACGGGCGAGCAGTACTTC. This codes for CASRGGTGEQYF.

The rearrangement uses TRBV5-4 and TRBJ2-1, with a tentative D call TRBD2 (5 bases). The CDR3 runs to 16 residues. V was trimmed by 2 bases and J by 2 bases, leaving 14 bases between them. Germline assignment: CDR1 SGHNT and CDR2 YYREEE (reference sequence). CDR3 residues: CASSLIGLGAYNEQFF. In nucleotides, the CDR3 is TGTGCCAGCAGCTTAATAGGTCTCGGGGCCTACAATGAGCAGTTCTTC. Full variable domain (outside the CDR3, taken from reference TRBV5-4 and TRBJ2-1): ETGVTQSPTHLIKTRGQQVTLRCSSQSGHNTVSWYQQALGQGPQFIFQYYREEENGRGNFPPRFSGLQFPNYSSELNVNALELDDSALYLCASSLIGLGAYNEQFFGPGTRLTVL.

CDR3 sequence: CASRHDRVGGYTF. The CDR3 DNA is TGTGCCAGCAGACACGACAGGGTAGGTGGCTACACCTTC. This chain joins TRBV2 and TRBJ1-2; 7 bases agree with TRBD1. Germline CDR1 reads SNHLY; CDR2 reads FYNNEI. J gave up 7 bases and V 6 bases, and 8 bases lay outside the gene matches. CDR3 length: 13 amino acids. Based on the CDR3 plus reference TRBV2 and TRBJ1-2, the full variable domain is EPEVTQTPSHQVTQMGQEVILRCVPISNHLYFYWYRQILGQKVEFLVSFYNNEISEKSEIFDDQFSVERPDGSNFTLKIRSTKLEDSAMYFCASRHDRVGGYTFGSGTRLTVV.